This T cell receptor (beta chain) was sequenced during a study of shared clonotypes between healthy human individuals (TCRdb year 2020). About the study as a whole: Three men and two women, aged 18 to 49 years, made up the cohort. For each donor, CD4 naive and CD4 memory were each given three plates, CD8 naive was given two plates, and CD8 memory was given one plate. The study deeply sequenced blood TCR repertoires of five healthy adults to estimate repertoire size and the extent of clonotype sharing between individuals. To increase sequencing depth and limit assay-specific biases, TCR repertoire library preparation and sequencing were carried out by different laboratories using diverse techniques. Each donor's leukapheresis produced roughly between roughly 0.94 and 9.5 billion PBMCs. General findings and caveats noted by the study authors: The genetic and exposure-history diversity represented was limited by the small number of donors. Rarefaction of sorted-subset datasets indicated incomplete sequencing despite the large sequencing depth. Compared with non-shared clonotypes, clonotypes shared by all four sorted-subset donors had higher generation probabilities. Pairwise subsampling led to the expectation that sequencing depth would affect the degree of clonotype sharing among donors. Sharing across several donors was observed for 5% to 6.5% of naive CD4, 3% to 4% of naive CD8, about 2.3% of memory CD4, and about 0.39% of memory CD8 clonotypes. Larger estimated clonotype richness was generally found for naive subsets than for memory subsets. Sampling was limited to blood, and TCR repertoires in tissue likely differ from TCR repertoires in blood.

The donors were healthy, HIV-negative adults who had no recently reported acute infections or vaccinations. All donors were Caucasian adults living in Nashville, Tennessee, USA. CD4+ T cells were enriched by magnetic negative selection, after which naive cells were positively selected on CD45RA and the negative fraction was taken as the memory subset. After blood collection by leukapheresis, PBMCs were isolated using Ficoll-Histopaque density gradient centrifugation and then cryopreserved in the vapor phase of liquid nitrogen. Purity and quantity of every magnetically sorted T cell population were checked by analytical flow cytometry. Each sorted fraction had its genomic DNA isolated and then quantified by UV absorbance on a Nanodrop 2000c. Details on this clone: Its antigen is not yet known. The input lacks base qualities; no much larger clone sits a single base away.

V is reduced by 4 bases and J by 4 bases, leaving a spacing of 14 bases between them. Including the terminal cysteine and phenylalanine, the CDR3 comprises 14 residues. Here the CDR3 DNA is all that survives: 42 bases in frame from base 1. In the germline V gene, CDR1 corresponds to MNHEY and CDR2 to SVGAGI. Using the deep immunoSEQ assay, multiplex PCR amplified TCR CDR3 regions from genomic DNA. Extracted genomic DNA from each cell subset was distributed evenly across all wells of several immunoSEQ 96-well plates, and each plate was treated as a replicate. For sorted subsets, each replicate PCR was loaded with roughly 200 ng genomic DNA, equivalent to 25,000 to 35,000 T cell genomes. Purified libraries were measured with a Qubit 3.0 fluorometer, size-checked on a Bioanalyzer 2100, and measured again with the KAPA Library Quantification kit. Every immunoSEQ 96-well plate was sequenced on a dedicated single-read 150-cycle Illumina NextSeq 550 flow cell. Concerning the study's data processing: Because the immunoSEQ output held only junctional sequences and lacked quality scores, the filtering could not match the filtering applied to full-length reads. To assign V/J genes and CDR3, sequences were annotated using PyIR, a Python wrapper for IgBLAST v1.9, with IMGT germline references. Reads with weak V/J assignments (E-value above 1e-6), missing CDR3, stop codons, out-of-frame junctions, or ambiguous translated residues were removed. V3J clonotypes were defined by identical inferred V gene, J gene, and CDR3 amino acid sequence. To compute the percentage overlap between repertoires, the number of shared unique clonotypes was divided by the size of the smaller repertoire. Richness of each repertoire was evaluated using RTK rarefaction, the Chao1 estimator, and Recon v2.1 estimates of unobserved clonotypes. OLGA was used to compute generation probabilities for all TCRbeta clonotypes that the gDNA method yielded from a few donors. Entries here come from immuneACCESS through TCRdb and include only in-frame sequences with V and J called. Some clones fail to appear in such tables; in the studies checked, an unresolved V gene covers under half of the shortfall, and the cause of the remainder is unknown. V, J and clone size are those of that table, while D and trimming were read from the DNA. The table for this sample lists some 500,000 clones; roughly 95% of them were counted only once. Less than 0.06% of the sample is in the top ten clones.

Sequenced material: naive CD4+ T cells sorted from blood. Interpreted using the paper, the cell subset or site label stands for: CD45RA+ positively selected. The receptor was derived from a woman between 25 and 40 years old in good health. The rearrangement joined TRBV6-5 to TRBJ2-7, with the D gene uncertain. In nucleotide form, the sequence is TGTGCCAGCAGTTTGGAGCAAACGAATTACGAGCAGTACTTC. It translates as CASSLEQTNYEQYF.